This T cell receptor beta chain is from a study of cytomegalovirus exposure and HLA in healthy donors. Findings and limits, study-wide: Apparent HLA restriction characterized most CMV-associated TCR beta chains in a later analysis. It was around 160 TCR beta chains that were listed as cytomegalovirus-associated. CMV antigen specificity of three CMV-associated chains was confirmed in vitro.

As concerns this clone: Its antigen remains unidentified.

The CDR3 sequence is 14 residues long. The V gene lost 5 bases and the J gene lost 6 bases, with 13 bases spanning the gap. Germline V CDR1 and CDR2: SGHTA, FQGTGA. The primer mix had 60 Vbeta and 13 Jbeta primers. Assay: immunoSEQ multiplex PCR; the TCRdb copy retains only in-frame clones and omits some. This table holds under 200,000 clones, around 85% found once. The sequence was obtained from a man aged 50-60 years in good health and CMV-seronegative. The V and J genes are TRBV7-3 and TRBJ2-2; tentatively, D is TRBD2 (6 bases). Specimen: PBMCs. The CDR3 loop reads CASSPRGDPGELFF. In DNA, the CDR3 is TGTGCCAGCAGCCCTCGCGGGGATCCCGGGGAGCTGTTTTTT. The full variable domain, with the rest looked up from reference TRBV7-3 and TRBJ2-2, is GAGVSQTPSNKVTEKGKYVELRCDPISGHTALYWYRQSLGQGPEFLIYFQGTGAADDSGLPNDRFFAVRPEGSVSTLKIQRTERGDSAVYLCASSPRGDPGELFFGEGSRLTVL.